The 19 T cell receptor beta chains presented below share a single source sample, sequenced in a study of early T cells in non-severe SARS-CoV-2 infection. TCRdb independently ran MiXCR on the 5' RACE reads; one entry per CDR3 protein. The sample includes some 54,000 distinct CDR3 sequences, approximately 10% of them seen just once. The sample was whole blood. These receptors were taken from an adult who was a healthcare worker with PCR-confirmed SARS-CoV-2 infection or an uninfected control (not recorded which).

There are many counts of this clonotype. CDR3 sequence reads: CASSLGSSRGNEQYF. DNA of the CDR3: TGTGCCAGCAGCTTAGGTTCCAGCAGGGGCAACGAGCAGTACTTC. The chain carries TRBV7-2 and TRBJ2-7; TRBD1 is a possible D gene (6 bases). Trimming took off 1 base at V and 5 bases at J, with 15 bases between the two ends. Per germline, CDR1 SGHTA and CDR2 FQGNSA. The CDR3 length is 15 residues.

This chain's CDR3 is CASSVQGSNTEAFF. The CDR3 DNA reads TGCGCCAGCAGTGTACAAGGCTCTAACACTGAAGCTTTCTTT. This chain uses TRBV10-2 with TRBJ1-1; D gene uncertain. Between the trimmed V and J ends, which lost 4 bases and 2 bases, there was a span of 11 bases. The CDR3 consists of 14 residues. The germline gives CDR1 WSHSY, CDR2 SAAADI.

This clonotype was observed at least ten times. The V and J genes are TRBV7-9 and TRBJ1-1; no firm D call. This CDR3 has 13 residues. V gave up 5 bases and J gave up 4 bases, with 11 bases separating them. Germline-derived CDR1 and CDR2 are SEHNR and FQNEAQ (reference sequence). CDR3: CASSPRSGTEAFF. CDR3 DNA sequence: TGTGCCAGCAGCCCGAGGTCGGGCACTGAAGCTTTCTTT.

This clonotype was observed a few times. The chain employs TRBV20-1 and TRBJ2-3; D gene uncertain. The CDR3 is 13 amino acids. CDR1 is DFQATT and CDR2 is SNEGSKA in the germline V gene (reference sequence). V was cut by 0 bases and J by 4 bases, with 8 bases left in between. The DNA for the CDR3 is TGCAGTGCTAGAGATCGGGTCTCAGATACGCAGTATTTT. This gives the protein CSARDRVSDTQYF.

This clonotype came up a few times. The CDR3 sequence: CASKNTYEQYF. The CDR3 nucleotides read TGTGCCAGTAAAAATACCTACGAGCAGTACTTC. The chain recombines TRBV19 with TRBJ2-7; no clear D. V was pared by 7 bases and J by 2 bases, with 6 bases between. The CDR3 loop spans 11 amino acids. Germline assignment: CDR1 LNHDA and CDR2 SQIVND (reference sequence).

This clonotype occurred many times. The CDR3 region has the DNA TGTGCCACCAGTGGCGGGGGGACACCTAACAATGAGCAGTTCTTC. Protein product: CATSGGGTPNNEQFF. The rearrangement joins TRBV24-1 to TRBJ2-1; the match to TRBD2 covers 8 bases. There are 15 residues in the CDR3. Germline trimming cut 5 bases from V and 5 bases from J; bases unmatched to any gene: 7. Germline-derived CDR1 and CDR2 are KGHDR and SFDVKD.

V usage is TRBV6-5 and J usage is TRBJ2-7; D is unresolved. CDR3 size: 12 residues. Germline V gene sequence: CDR1 MNHEY, CDR2 SVGAGI. The V gene lost 4 bases and the J gene lost 3 bases, with 7 bases spanning the gap. The CDR3 nucleotides are TGTGCCAGCAGTTCCCGGTACTACGAGCAGTACTTC. It is translated as CASSSRYYEQYF.

The sample holds many counts of this clonotype. In DNA, the CDR3 is TGTGCCAGCAGTTTCACCGGGGAGCTGTTTTTT. The encoded protein is CASSFTGELFF. This chain links TRBV12-3 or TRBV12-4 with TRBJ2-2; D gene ambiguous. The CDR3 has 11 residues. Trimming pared 3 bases from V and 4 bases from J, leaving 0 bases between.

The CDR3 reads CASSGGSGRPNEQFF. The CDR3 bases are TGTGCCAGCAGCGGTGGGAGCGGGAGGCCGAATGAGCAGTTCTTC. The rearrangement joins TRBV28 to TRBJ2-1; TRBD2 aligns across 9 bases. Germline CDR1 and CDR2: MDHEN and SYDVKM. This CDR3 region has 15 residues. After removal of 6 bases from V and 7 bases from J, the junction contained 10 bases not matched to a gene.

The chain has TRBV20-1 and TRBJ1-1; D possibly corresponds to TRBD1 (5 bases). V lost 0 bases and J lost 0, with 11 bases in between. This CDR3 has 15 amino acids. Germline V gene data show CDR1 as DFQATT and CDR2 as SNEGSKA (reference sequence). CDR3 sequence: CSARDAGLMNTEAFF. CDR3 in DNA: TGCAGTGCTAGAGATGCGGGACTTATGAACACTGAAGCTTTCTTT.

The table lists this clonotype with many counts. This chain connects TRBV6-5 to TRBJ1-3, with TRBD1 matching over 7 bases. CDR3 length: 15 residues. Germline V gene lookup returns CDR1 MNHEY and CDR2 SVGAGI. The junction had 8 bases not matched to a gene; V was cut back by 5 bases and J by 4 bases. CDR3 loop: CASSPTGLAGNTIYF. CDR3 bases: TGTGCCAGCAGTCCGACAGGGTTGGCCGGAAACACCATATATTTT.

This clonotype was recorded at least ten times. This chain uses TRBV7-9 with TRBJ2-1, with 10 bases that match TRBD2. This CDR3 comprises 17 residues. V dropped 8 bases and J dropped 3; count of bases not matched to a gene: 13. The germline V gene encodes CDR1 SEHNR and CDR2 FQNEAQ (reference sequence). The CDR3 DNA sequence: TGTGCCAGCGAGACAGGACTAGCGGACGGGGACTACAATGAGCAGTTCTTC. This gives the protein CASETGLADGDYNEQFF. Variable domain in full (rest from reference TRBV7-9 and TRBJ2-1): DTGVSQNPRHKITKRGQNVTFRCDPISEHNRLYWYRQTLGQGPEFLTYFQNEAQLEKSRLLSDRFSAERPKGSFSTLEIQRTEQGDSAMYLCASETGLADGDYNEQFFGPGTRLTVL.

The sample holds many counts of this clonotype. This chain connects TRBV5-1 to TRBJ2-3, with 11 bases matching TRBD2. The CDR3 totals 18 residues. CDR1 is SGHRS and CDR2 is YFSETQ in the germline V gene. J lost 5 bases, V lost 4 bases, and 15 bases had no gene match. CDR3 amino acids: CASSPFKLLAGDQDTQYF. In nucleotides, the CDR3 is TGCGCCAGCAGCCCCTTCAAACTACTAGCGGGGGACCAAGATACGCAGTATTTT.

This clonotype occurred a few times. This rearrangement joins TRBV11-2 to TRBJ2-3; 9 bases agree with TRBD2. This CDR3 contains 16 residues. Germline V gene sequence: CDR1 SGHAT, CDR2 FQNNGV. The V and J ends lost 1 base and 0 bases, in that order; junction bases with no gene match: 2. The DNA for the CDR3 is TGTGCCAGCAGCTTAGGCACTAGCGGGAGCACAGATACGCAGTATTTT. Translating gives CASSLGTSGSTDTQYF.

This clonotype was found many times. V and J are TRBV4-2 and TRBJ1-1; TRBD1 matches 8 bases. The CDR3 consists of 15 residues. Germline-derived CDR1 and CDR2 are LGHNA and YNFKEQ. Trimming cost V 0 bases and J 13 bases; bases outside gene matches: 13. This chain's CDR3 is CASSQETGAPRGVFF. CDR3 DNA: TGTGCCAGCAGCCAAGAGACAGGGGCACCGAGAGGAGTTTTCTTT.

This clonotype was found many times. The chain employs TRBV6-6 and TRBJ1-5; 7 nucleotides line up with TRBD1. V was clipped by 5 bases and J by 4 bases; unmatched bases: 5. The CDR3 is 14 amino acids. In germline, CDR1 is MNHNY, CDR2 SVGAGI (reference sequence). The CDR3 DNA is TGTGCCAGCAGTAAGACAGGGAGTAATCAGCCCCAGCATTTT. Its protein is CASSKTGSNQPQHF.

This clonotype has at least ten counts. J is TRBJ2-7 and V is TRBV6-2 or TRBV6-3; D possibly corresponds to TRBD2 (5 bases). Germline V gene data show CDR1 as MNHEY and CDR2 as SVGEGT. V shed 6 bases and J shed 1 base, with 13 bases lying between them. CDR3 length: 14 amino acids. CDR3 amino acids: CASRPGGSSYEQYF. The CDR3 bases are TGTGCCAGCAGACCTGGAGGCAGTTCCTACGAGCAGTACTTC.

Within the sample, this clonotype is medium-sized. V and J are TRBV7-8 and TRBJ2-7; TRBD1 agrees at 9 bases. V dropped 2 bases and J dropped 6; count of bases not matched to a gene: 5. This CDR3 spans 14 amino acids. From germline, CDR1 is SGHVS and CDR2 FQNEAQ. CDR3 in DNA: TGTGCCAGCAGCTTAAAGGACAGGGGAGCCGAGCAGTACTTC. It yields the protein CASSLKDRGAEQYF. The whole variable domain, filled in from reference TRBV7-8 and TRBJ2-7, reads GAGVSQSPRYKVAKRGQDVALRCDPISGHVSLFWYQQALGQGPEFLTYFQNEAQLDKSGLPSDRFFAERPEGSVSTLKIQRTQQEDSAVYLCASSLKDRGAEQYFGPGTRLTVT.

This clonotype was picked up many times. The chain couples TRBV3-1 to TRBJ2-3; tentative D call: TRBD2 (6 bases). V lost 1 base, J lost 5 bases, and 19 bases lay in between. Germline V CDR1 and CDR2: LGHDT, YNNKEL (reference sequence). The CDR3 extends over 17 amino acids. The CDR3 here is CASSQGYGGRDLDTQYF. CDR3 DNA: TGTGCCAGCAGCCAAGGGTACGGGGGAAGGGACTTAGATACGCAGTATTTT.